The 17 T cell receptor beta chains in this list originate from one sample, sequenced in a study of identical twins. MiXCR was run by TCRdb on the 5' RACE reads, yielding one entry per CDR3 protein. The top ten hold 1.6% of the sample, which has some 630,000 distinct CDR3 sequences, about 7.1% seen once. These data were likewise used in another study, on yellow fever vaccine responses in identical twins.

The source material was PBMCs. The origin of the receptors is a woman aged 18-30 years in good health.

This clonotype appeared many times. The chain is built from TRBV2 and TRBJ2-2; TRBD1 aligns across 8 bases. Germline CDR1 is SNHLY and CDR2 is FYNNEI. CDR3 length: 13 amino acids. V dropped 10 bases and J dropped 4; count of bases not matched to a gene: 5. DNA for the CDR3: TGTGCCACACAGGGGGATGCCACCGGGGAGCTGTTTTTT. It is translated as CATQGDATGELFF.

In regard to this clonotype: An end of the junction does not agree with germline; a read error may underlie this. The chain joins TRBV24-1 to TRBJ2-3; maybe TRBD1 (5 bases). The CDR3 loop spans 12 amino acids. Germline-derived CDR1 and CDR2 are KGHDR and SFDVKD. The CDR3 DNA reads TGTGCCACCAGTGAAAAGACAGATACGCACTATTTT. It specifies CATSEKTDTHYF.

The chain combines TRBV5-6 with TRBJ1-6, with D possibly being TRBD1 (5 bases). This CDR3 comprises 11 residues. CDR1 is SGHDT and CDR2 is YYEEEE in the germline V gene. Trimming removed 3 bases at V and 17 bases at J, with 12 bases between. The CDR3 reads CASSSSGGIHF. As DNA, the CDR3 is TGTGCCAGCAGCTCGTCGGGGGGTATCCACTTT.

In nucleotides, the CDR3 is TGCGCCAGCAGGGATGGGGCCGGGCCGAGGTCCTACAATGAGCAGTTCTTC. Amino acids: CASRDGAGPRSYNEQFF. The chain links TRBV5-1 to TRBJ2-1; D might be TRBD1 (5 bases). From germline, CDR1 is SGHRS and CDR2 YFSETQ. V was clipped by 5 bases and J by 1 base, with 19 bases between them. CDR3 length: 17 amino acids.

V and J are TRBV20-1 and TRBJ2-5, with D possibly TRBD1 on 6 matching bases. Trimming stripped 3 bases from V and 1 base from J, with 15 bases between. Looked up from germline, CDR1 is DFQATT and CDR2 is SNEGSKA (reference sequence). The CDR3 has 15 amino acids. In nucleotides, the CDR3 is TGCAGTGCTAGTGGCCGGACAGCCAGCCAAGAGACCCAGTACTTC. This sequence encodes CSASGRTASQETQYF.

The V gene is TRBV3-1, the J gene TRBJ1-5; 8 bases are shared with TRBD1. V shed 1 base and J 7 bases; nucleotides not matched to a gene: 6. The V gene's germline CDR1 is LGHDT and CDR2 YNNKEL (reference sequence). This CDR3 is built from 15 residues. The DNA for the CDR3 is TGTGCCAGCAGCCAAGCCCAGGGGGCAAACCAGCCCCAGCATTTT. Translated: CASSQAQGANQPQHF. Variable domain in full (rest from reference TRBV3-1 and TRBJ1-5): DTAVSQTPKYLVTQMGNDKSIKCEQNLGHDTMYWYKQDSKKFLKIMFSYNNKELIINETVPNRFSPKSPDKAHLNLHINSLELGDSAVYFCASSQAQGANQPQHFGDGTRLSIL.

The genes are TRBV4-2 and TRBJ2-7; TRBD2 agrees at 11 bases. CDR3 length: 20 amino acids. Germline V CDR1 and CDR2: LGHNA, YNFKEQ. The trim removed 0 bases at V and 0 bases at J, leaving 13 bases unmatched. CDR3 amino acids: CASSQEEGRLAGGRSYEQYF. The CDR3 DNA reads TGTGCCAGCAGCCAAGAAGAGGGCCGGCTAGCGGGAGGCCGCTCCTACGAGCAGTACTTC.

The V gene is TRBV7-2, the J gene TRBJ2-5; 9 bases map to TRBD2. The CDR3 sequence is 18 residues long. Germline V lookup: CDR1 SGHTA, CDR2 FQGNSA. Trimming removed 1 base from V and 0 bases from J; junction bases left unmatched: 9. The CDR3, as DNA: TGTGCCAGCAGCTTAGGGCGGGGGGGAACATCTTACCAAGAGACCCAGTACTTC. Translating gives CASSLGRGGTSYQETQYF.

CDR3 sequence (DNA): TGTGCCAGCACCCTGACAGAAGCCGGGGAGCTGTTTTTT. Residues: CASTLTEAGELFF. The chain recombines TRBV12-3 or TRBV12-4 with TRBJ2-2, with D perhaps TRBD1 (5 bases). V lost 7 bases to trimming and J lost 6 bases, with 12 bases between them. There are 13 residues in the CDR3.

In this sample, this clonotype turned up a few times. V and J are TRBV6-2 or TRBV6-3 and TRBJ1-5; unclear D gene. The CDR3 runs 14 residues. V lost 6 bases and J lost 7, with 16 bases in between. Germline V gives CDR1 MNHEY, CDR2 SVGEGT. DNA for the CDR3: TGTGCCAGCAGACCTCAAGAACCGGGGCAGCCCCAGCATTTT. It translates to CASRPQEPGQPQHF.

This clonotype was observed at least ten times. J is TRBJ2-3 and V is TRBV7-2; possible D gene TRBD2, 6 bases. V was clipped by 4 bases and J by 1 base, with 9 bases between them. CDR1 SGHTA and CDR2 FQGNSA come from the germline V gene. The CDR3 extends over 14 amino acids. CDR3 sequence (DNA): TGTGCCAGCAGCTCCTGGGGGGGCACAGATACGCAGTATTTT. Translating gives CASSSWGGTDTQYF. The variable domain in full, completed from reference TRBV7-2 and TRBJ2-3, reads GAGVSQSPSNKVTEKGKDVELRCDPISGHTALYWYRQSLGQGLEFLIYFQGNSAPDKSGLPSDRFSAERTGGSVSTLTIQRTQQEDSAVYLCASSSWGGTDTQYFGPGTRLTVL.

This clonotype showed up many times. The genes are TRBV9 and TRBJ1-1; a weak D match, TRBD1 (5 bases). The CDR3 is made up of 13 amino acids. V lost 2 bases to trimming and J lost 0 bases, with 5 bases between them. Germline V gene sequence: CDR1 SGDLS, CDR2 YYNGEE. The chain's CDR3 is CASSVDMNTEAFF. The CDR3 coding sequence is TGTGCCAGCAGCGTGGACATGAACACTGAAGCTTTCTTT.

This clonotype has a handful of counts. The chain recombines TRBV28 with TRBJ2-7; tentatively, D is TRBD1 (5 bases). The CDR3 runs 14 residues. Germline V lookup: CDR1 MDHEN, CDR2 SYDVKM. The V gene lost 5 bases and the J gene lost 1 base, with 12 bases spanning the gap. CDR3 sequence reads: CASSRHRRSYEQYV. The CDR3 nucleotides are TGTGCCAGCAGTCGCCACAGGAGATCCTACGAGCAGTACGTC.

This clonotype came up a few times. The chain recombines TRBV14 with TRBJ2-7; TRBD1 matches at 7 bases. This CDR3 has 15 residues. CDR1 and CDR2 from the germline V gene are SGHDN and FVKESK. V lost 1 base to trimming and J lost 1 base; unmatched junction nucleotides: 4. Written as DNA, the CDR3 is TGTGCCAGCAGCCAAGTCGGACAGGCGTCCTACGAGCAGTACTTC. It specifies CASSQVGQASYEQYF.

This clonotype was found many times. As DNA, the CDR3 is TGTGCCAGCAGTCAGACAGGGGGCTTCAATCAGCCCCAGCATTTT. Amino acid sequence: CASSQTGGFNQPQHF. The chain uses TRBV6-1 and TRBJ1-5; 10 nucleotides align to TRBD1. The V and J ends lost 5 bases and 3 bases, in that order; junction bases with no gene match: 4. The CDR3 runs 15 residues. The V gene's germline CDR1 is MNHNS and CDR2 SASEGT.

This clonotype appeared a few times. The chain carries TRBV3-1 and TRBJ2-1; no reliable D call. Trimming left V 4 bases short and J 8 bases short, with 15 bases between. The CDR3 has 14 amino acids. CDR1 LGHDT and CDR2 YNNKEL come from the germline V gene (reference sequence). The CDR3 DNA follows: TGTGCCAGCAGCCCTGGAATCCGTGGGGATGAGCAGTTCTTC. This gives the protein CASSPGIRGDEQFF.

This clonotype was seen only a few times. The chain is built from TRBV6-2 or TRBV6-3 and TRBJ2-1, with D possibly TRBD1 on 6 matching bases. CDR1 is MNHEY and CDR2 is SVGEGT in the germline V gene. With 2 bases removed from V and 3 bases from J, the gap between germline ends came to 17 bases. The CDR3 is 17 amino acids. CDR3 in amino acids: CASSYAFGRGGYNEQFF. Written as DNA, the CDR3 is TGTGCCAGCAGTTACGCCTTTGGCAGGGGTGGCTACAATGAGCAGTTCTTC.